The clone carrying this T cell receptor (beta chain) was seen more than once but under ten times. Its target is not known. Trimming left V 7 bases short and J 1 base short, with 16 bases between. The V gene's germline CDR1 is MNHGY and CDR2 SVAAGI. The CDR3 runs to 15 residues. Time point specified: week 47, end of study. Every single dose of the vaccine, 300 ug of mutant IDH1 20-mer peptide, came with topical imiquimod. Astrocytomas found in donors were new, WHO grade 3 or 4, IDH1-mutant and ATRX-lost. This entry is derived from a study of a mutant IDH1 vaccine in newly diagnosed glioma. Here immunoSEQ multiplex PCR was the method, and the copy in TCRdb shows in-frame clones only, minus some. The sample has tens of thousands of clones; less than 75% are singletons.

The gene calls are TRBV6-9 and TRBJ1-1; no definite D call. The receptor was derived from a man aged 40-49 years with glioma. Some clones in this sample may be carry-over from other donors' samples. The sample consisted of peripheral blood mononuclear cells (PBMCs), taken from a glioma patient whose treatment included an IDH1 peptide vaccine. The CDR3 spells CASTFNKRGNTEAFF. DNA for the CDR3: TGTGCCAGCACTTTTAACAAGCGGGGGAACACTGAAGCTTTCTTT.